The 26 T cell receptor beta chains listed next were all sequenced from one sample in a study of T cells in Graves' hyperthyroidism and ophthalmopathy. Amplified TCR beta CDR3 regions derived from RNA transcripts. An initial round of RT-PCR targeting the TCR CDR3 relied on the HTBI primer set. TCRdb used MiXCR to reprocess the multiplex PCR reads, holding one entry per CDR3 protein. This sample yields some 490,000 distinct CDR3 sequences, of which 20% to 25% are seen a single time; about 53% belongs to the top ten. The sequenced material came from blood. The receptors here all came from a woman in her 70s with Graves' ophthalmopathy.

This clonotype was detected only a few times. The chain uses TRBV4-1 and TRBJ1-2; no clear D gene. The CDR3 has 14 amino acids. The germline CDR1 and CDR2 sequences are MGHRA and YSYEKL. V lost 1 base to trimming and J lost 4 bases, with 10 bases between them. CDR3 DNA: TGCGCCAGCAGCCAAGTAACAGACGTCTATGGCTACACCTTC. It yields the protein CASSQVTDVYGYTF.

This clonotype came up a few times. V gene TRBV19 combines with J gene TRBJ1-1; D possibly corresponds to TRBD1 (6 bases). V was clipped by 5 bases and J by 0 bases, with 16 bases between them. The V gene's germline CDR1 is LNHDA and CDR2 SQIVND (reference sequence). The CDR3 totals 16 residues. The CDR3 spells CASSSAGTHMNTEAFF. For the CDR3, the DNA is TGTGCCAGTAGTTCCGCCGGGACACACATGAACACTGAAGCTTTCTTT.

The chain joins TRBV5-4 to TRBJ2-2; D may be TRBD2 (6 bases). CDR3 length: 17 amino acids. Germline V gene lookup returns CDR1 SGHNT and CDR2 YYREEE (reference sequence). With 4 bases removed from V and 4 bases from J, the gap between germline ends came to 20 bases. The CDR3 region has the DNA TGTGCCAGCAGCCCCCCCCCGAGCGGAGGGATCACCGGGGAGCTGTTTTTT. It is translated as CASSPPPSGGITGELFF.

This clonotype showed up just a few times. The genes are TRBV12-3 or TRBV12-4 and TRBJ2-2, with TRBD2 matching over 8 bases. This CDR3 contains 16 residues. Trimming at V came to 6 bases and at J to 3 bases, leaving 9 bases not matched to a gene. For the CDR3, the DNA is TGTGCCAGCAGCGTGACTAGCGTCGGGGACACCGGGGAGCTGTTTTTT. Its translation is CASSVTSVGDTGELFF.

This clonotype occurred many times. The chain is built from TRBV2 and TRBJ2-5, with 7 bases fitting TRBD2. From germline, CDR1 is SNHLY and CDR2 FYNNEI. The CDR3 runs 15 residues. Trimming at V came to 1 base and at J to 5 bases, leaving 7 bases not matched to a gene. As DNA, the CDR3 is TGTGCCAGCAGTGAAGGGGCGGGAGAGGTTGAGACCCAGTACTTC. It specifies CASSEGAGEVETQYF.

On this clonotype itself: An end of the junction differs from the germline gene, which may be a read error. The chain has TRBV25-1 and TRBJ1-5; tentative D call: TRBD1 (6 bases). Germline CDR1 MGHDK, CDR2 SYGVNS. The CDR3 extends over 16 amino acids. Written as DNA, the CDR3 is TGTGCCAGCAGTGCAACGGGGGGGGGCAACAATCAGCCCCGGCATTTT. Translating gives CASSATGGGNNQPRHF.

This clonotype was counted between two and nine times. The chain couples TRBV4-1 to TRBJ1-2; the D is unclear. Trimming took off 4 bases at V and 1 base at J, with 10 bases between the two ends. The germline gives CDR1 MGHRA, CDR2 YSYEKL. CDR3 length: 14 residues. The CDR3 here is CASSPWANNYGYTF. For the CDR3, the DNA is TGCGCCAGCAGCCCCTGGGCCAATAACTATGGCTACACCTTC.

This clonotype has more than one count but fewer than ten. This chain links TRBV19 with TRBJ1-1, with no clear D. Trimming pared 6 bases from V and 10 bases from J, leaving 9 bases between. The germline V gene has CDR1 LNHDA and CDR2 SQIVND (reference sequence). This CDR3 is built from 10 residues. The CDR3 sequence is CASSGSGAFF. CDR3 DNA: TGTGCCAGTAGCGGAAGCGGAGCTTTCTTT.

The rearrangement joins TRBV6-1 to TRBJ2-7; no clear D gene. The V gene's germline CDR1 is MNHNS and CDR2 SASEGT. This CDR3 has 13 residues. Trimming shortened V by 4 bases and J by 3 bases, and 10 bases separated the two germline ends. The CDR3 DNA reads as TGTGCCAGCAGTGTAAACAGCCTCTACGAGCAGTACTTC. This gives the protein CASSVNSLYEQYF.

The chain couples TRBV12-3 or TRBV12-4 to TRBJ2-5; perhaps TRBD2 as D (6 bases). CDR3 length: 14 amino acids. V dropped 6 bases and J dropped 3 bases, with 14 bases sitting between them. In DNA form, the CDR3 reads TGTGCCAGCAGCCGCCTGGGGGGAGAAGAGACCCAGTACTTC. Translation: CASSRLGGEETQYF.

This clonotype was detected a few times. The rearrangement joins TRBV20-1 to TRBJ1-2; TRBD1 matches 9 bases. The V and J ends lost 5 bases and 6 bases, in that order; junction bases with no gene match: 4. Germline loops: CDR1 DFQATT, CDR2 SNEGSKA (reference sequence). The CDR3 totals 12 residues. The CDR3, as DNA: TGCAGTGCTGATAACAGGGGGCATGGCTACACCTTC. Translated, it gives CSADNRGHGYTF.

This rearrangement joins TRBV7-9 to TRBJ1-4; no clear D gene. CDR1 is SEHNR and CDR2 is FQNEAQ in the germline V gene (reference sequence). The CDR3 is 13 amino acids. V was shortened by 1 base and J by 8 bases, with 8 bases between the two germline ends. As DNA, the CDR3 is TGTGCCAGCAGCTTAGATTCGGGAGAAAAACTGTTTTTT. Encoded protein: CASSLDSGEKLFF.

This clonotype has only a few counts. The V call is TRBV6-1, the J call TRBJ2-3; D tentatively reads TRBD1 or TRBD2 (6 bases each). V shed 7 bases and J shed 2 bases, with 13 bases lying between them. Germline V gene sequence: CDR1 MNHNS, CDR2 SASEGT. CDR3 length: 14 amino acids. CDR3 sequence reads: CASKGGSSTDTQYF. CDR3 in DNA: TGTGCCAGCAAGGGGGGCAGTTCCACAGATACGCAGTATTTT.

This clonotype was seen only a few times. The chain couples TRBV6-2 or TRBV6-3 to TRBJ1-6; TRBD1 matches 10 bases. There are 15 residues in the CDR3. Unmatched junction bases numbered 2, after V lost 2 bases and J lost 7 bases. The germline CDR1 and CDR2 sequences are MNHEY and SVGEGT. The CDR3 DNA reads TGTGCCAGCAGTTACCTGGGACAGGGGAATTCACCCCTCCACTTT. The encoded protein is CASSYLGQGNSPLHF.

The CDR3 sequence is CASSSGTSGRKTQYF. In nucleotides, the CDR3 is TGTGCCAGCAGCTCTGGGACTAGCGGGAGGAAGACCCAGTACTTC. This chain uses TRBV11-3 with TRBJ2-5; 15 nucleotides line up with TRBD2. Germline V CDR1 and CDR2: SGHNT, YENEEA. The junction had 3 bases not matched to a gene; V was cut back by 4 bases and J by 6 bases. The length of the CDR3 is 15 residues.

This clonotype was counted between two and nine times. An end of the junction differs from the germline gene, which may be a read error. This chain links TRBV9 with TRBJ2-7, with 7 bases that match TRBD1. The CDR3 totals 12 residues. CDR1 SGDLS and CDR2 YYNGEE come from the germline V gene. The CDR3 is CASRLQGREQYF. The CDR3 coding sequence is TGCGCCAGCAGGCTACAGGGGCGCGAGCAGTACTTC.

V gene TRBV12-3 or TRBV12-4 combines with J gene TRBJ1-2; weak D call: TRBD1 (5 bases). The CDR3 has 14 residues. Trimming shortened V by 2 bases and J by 7 bases, and 14 bases separated the two germline ends. CDR3 sequence reads: CASSLMQGAAGYTF. The CDR3 DNA is TGTGCCAGCAGTTTAATGCAGGGAGCGGCTGGCTACACCTTC.

This clonotype was recorded at least ten times. The chain combines TRBV7-3 with TRBJ2-3, with D possibly matching TRBD2 (6 bases). V shed 5 bases and J shed 3 bases, with 12 bases lying between them. The length of the CDR3 is 14 residues. Germline CDR1 SGHTA, CDR2 FQGTGA. The CDR3 loop reads CASSPGSWTDTQYF. The CDR3 nucleotides are TGTGCCAGCAGCCCCGGGAGTTGGACAGATACGCAGTATTTT. The complete variable domain, with remaining parts taken from reference TRBV7-3 and TRBJ2-3, reads GAGVSQTPSNKVTEKGKYVELRCDPISGHTALYWYRQSLGQGPEFLIYFQGTGAADDSGLPNDRFFAVRPEGSVSTLKIQRTERGDSAVYLCASSPGSWTDTQYFGPGTRLTVL.

This clonotype was recorded at least ten times. The rearrangement uses TRBV29-1 and TRBJ1-6, with 10 bases that match TRBD1. V trimming: 6 bases; J trimming: 7 bases; junction bases outside the gene matches: 6. The CDR3 consists of 14 residues. Germline values: CDR1 SQVTM, CDR2 ANQGSEA. The CDR3, as DNA: TGCAGCGTGCGGACAGGGGGGACGAATTCACCCCTCCACTTT. This codes for CSVRTGGTNSPLHF.

The V gene is TRBV2, the J gene TRBJ2-5; 9 nucleotides line up with TRBD2. The CDR3 runs 12 residues. Germline V gene lookup returns CDR1 SNHLY and CDR2 FYNNEI. V gave up 7 bases and J gave up 6 bases; unmatched junction bases: 3. CDR3 sequence: CASTSGIQTQYF. CDR3 DNA sequence: TGTGCCAGCACTAGCGGGATTCAGACCCAGTACTTC.

This clonotype was found many times. The V call is TRBV11-2, the J call TRBJ2-5; 7 bases line up with TRBD1. This CDR3 is 14 amino acids long. Trimming cost V 3 bases and J 4 bases; bases outside gene matches: 5. Germline CDR1 reads SGHAT; CDR2 reads FQNNGV. The CDR3 spells CASSFEGAGETQYF. CDR3 nucleotide sequence: TGTGCCAGCAGCTTTGAGGGGGCGGGAGAGACCCAGTACTTC.

About this clonotype itself: This may stem from a read error, because a much larger clone lies one nucleotide away. The chain recombines TRBV5-1 with TRBJ2-3, with TRBD1 matching 7 bases. Unmatched junction bases numbered 10, after V lost 4 bases and J lost 2 bases. The CDR3 contains 16 residues. Germline CDR1 and CDR2: SGHRS and YFSETQ. In nucleotides, the CDR3 is TGCGCCAGCAGCCCCGACCAGGGGGAGCCCACAGATACGCAGTATTTT. Translated, it gives CASSPDQGEPTDTQYF.

J is TRBJ2-5 and V is TRBV7-9; 8 bases map to TRBD2. The CDR3 length is 18 residues. CDR1 SEHNR and CDR2 FQNEAQ come from the germline V gene (reference sequence). V was pared by 5 bases and J by 2 bases, with 16 bases of the junction left unmatched. Here the CDR3 reads CASSHKSGTSFFQETQYF. The CDR3 bases are TGTGCCAGCAGCCACAAATCCGGGACTAGTTTCTTTCAAGAGACCCAGTACTTC.

This rearrangement joins TRBV6-2 or TRBV6-3 to TRBJ2-1; D unclear. Deletions cut 5 bases from V and 0 bases from J, with 17 bases between. There are 17 residues in the CDR3. Germline V gives CDR1 MNHEY, CDR2 SVGEGT. Written as DNA, the CDR3 is TGTGCCAGCAGTCACGGATTAAAGGGAAGCTCCTACAATGAGCAGTTCTTC. Amino acids: CASSHGLKGSSYNEQFF.

This clonotype came up a few times. The chain employs TRBV12-5 and TRBJ2-5; unclear D gene. The CDR3 covers 14 residues. Germline CDR1 and CDR2: LGHNT and FRNRAP. V was shortened by 5 bases and J by 0 bases, with 10 bases between the two germline ends. The CDR3 DNA reads TGTGCTAGTGGTCTAACAGAGTACCAAGAGACCCAGTACTTC. Amino acid sequence: CASGLTEYQETQYF.

The chain uses TRBV9 and TRBJ2-1; 8 bases line up with TRBD1. J was trimmed by 6 bases and V by 3 bases; bases with no gene match: 8. The CDR3 covers 15 residues. CDR1 is SGDLS and CDR2 is YYNGEE in the germline V gene. CDR3 region: CASSEPTGDLNEQFF. The DNA of the CDR3 is TGTGCCAGCAGCGAACCGACAGGGGACCTCAATGAGCAGTTCTTC.